Listed below are T cell receptor beta chains from one sample, sequenced in a study of T cell repertoires in cytomegalovirus infection. TCRdb independently ran MiXCR on the reads; one entry per CDR3 protein. Of 650,000 to 900,000 distinct CDR3 sequences listed, about 28% were seen once; the top ten hold around 13%. Their antigens remain unidentified. The sample was cultured CD8+ T cells from PBMCs, taken from culture after CMV antigen stimulation. Source of these receptors: a human donor in good health (CMV status not recorded). Some clones in this sample may be carry-over from other donors' samples. The CDR3 runs from the conserved cysteine through the conserved F or W. The D gene is left open where the match is weak. The size of a clone is reported for some rows only, either as once, few or many, or as a class for expanded clones.

v_gene	j_gene	d_gene	abundance	CDR3aa	CDR3nt
TRBV13	TRBJ2-7	-	-	CASSETGVGQYF	TGTGCCAGCAGCGAAACGGGGGTAGGGCAGTACTTC
TRBV6-5	TRBJ1-2	-	-	CASSYSRTAHYGYTF	TGTGCCAGCAGTTACTCCCGGACCGCACATTATGGCTACACCTTC
TRBV6-2/TRBV6-3	TRBJ2-3	-	-	CATLAADTQYF	TGTGCCACCCTCGCCGCAGATACGCAGTATTTT
TRBV15	TRBJ2-1	TRBD1	few	CATSRHPDRVLNNEQFF	TGTGCCACCAGCAGACACCCCGACAGGGTACTAAACAATGAGCAGTTCTTC
TRBV6-2/TRBV6-3	TRBJ2-3	-	-	CASSWMEGADTQYF	TGTGCCAGCAGTTGGATGGAGGGAGCAGATACGCAGTATTTT
TRBV5-1	TRBJ1-5	TRBD1	-	CASSPTTGQQPQHF	TGCGCCAGCAGCCCAACGACAGGGCAACAGCCCCAGCATTTT
TRBV20-1	TRBJ2-3	-	-	CSAPLRTRFTDTQYF	TGCAGTGCCCCCCTGAGGACTCGTTTCACAGATACGCAGTATTTT
TRBV10-2	TRBJ1-6	-	few	CASSVEGTIGSPLHF	TGCGCCAGCAGTGTTGAGGGGACCATCGGGTCACCCCTCCACTTT
TRBV7-9	TRBJ2-5	-	many	CASSLVGGPGAQYF	TGTGCCAGCAGCTTAGTCGGGGGCCCCGGAGCCCAGTACTTC
TRBV7-7	TRBJ2-1	TRBD2	few	CASSTGLAGAYNEQFF	TGTGCTAGCAGTACCGGACTAGCGGGGGCCTACAATGAGCAGTTCTTC
TRBV15	TRBJ1-6	TRBD1	few	CATSRDRNYSPLHF	TGTGCCACCAGCAGGGACAGGAATTATTCACCCCTCCACTTT
TRBV7-9	TRBJ2-2	-	-	CASSLDDIDYGTPKNTGELFF	TGTGCCAGCAGCTTAGACGATATCGATTATGGGACTCCCAAAAACACCGGGGAGCTGTTTTTT
TRBV24-1	TRBJ2-3	TRBD1	few	CATSDPIRTGRDTQYF	TGTGCCACCAGTGACCCGATCAGGACAGGGCGAGATACGCAGTATTTT
TRBV6-2/TRBV6-3	TRBJ2-7	-	-	CASTYVKRNSYEQYF	TGTGCCAGCACCTACGTTAAGAGGAACTCCTACGAGCAGTACTTC
TRBV27	TRBJ2-7	TRBD1	-	CASSFGQGGSYEQYF	TGTGCCAGCAGTTTCGGACAGGGGGGATCCTACGAGCAGTACTTC
TRBV10-3	TRBJ2-2	TRBD2	-	CAITRSASGVANTGELFF	TGTGCCATCACCCGGTCCGCTAGCGGGGTCGCGAACACCGGGGAGCTGTTTTTT
TRBV7-7	TRBJ2-5	TRBD2	once	CASSSPTSGGAKETQYF	TGTGCTAGCAGCTCCCCTACTAGCGGGGGGGCCAAGGAGACCCAGTACTTC
TRBV7-3	TRBJ2-2	-	many	CASSLHPPGSGTASTGELFF	TGTGCCAGCAGCTTACACCCTCCGGGCTCCGGGACCGCTAGCACCGGGGAGCTGTTTTTT
TRBV4-1	TRBJ2-1	TRBD1	-	CDSSRENRGNEQFF	TGCGACAGCAGTCGGGAAAACAGGGGAAATGAGCAGTTCTTC
TRBV6-5	TRBJ1-1	-	-	CASSYLSDLSEAFF	TGTGCCAGCAGTTATCTCTCAGACCTCTCTGAAGCTTTCTTT
TRBV27	TRBJ1-4	-	few	CASSGRGGIGEKLFF	TGTGCCAGCAGTGGCCGGGGGGGCATAGGCGAAAAACTGTTTTTT
TRBV12-3/TRBV12-4	TRBJ2-4	-	-	CASSLWEVDGPKNIQYF	TGTGCCAGCAGTTTGTGGGAAGTAGACGGCCCCAAAAACATTCAGTACTTC
TRBV7-9	TRBJ1-4	-	few	CASRFLEGYEKLFF	TGTGCCAGCCGCTTCCTGGAGGGATACGAAAAACTGTTTTTT
TRBV7-2	TRBJ2-6	-	many	CASSPTQPGANVLTF	TGTGCCAGCAGCCCGACACAACCTGGGGCCAACGTCCTGACTTTC
TRBV4-1	TRBJ1-1	-	-	CASSQDRATAGHTEAFF	TGCGCCAGCAGCCAAGATCGAGCGACAGCGGGGCACACTGAAGCTTTCTTT
TRBV5-1	TRBJ1-2	-	-	CATSREPGSHYGYTF	TGCGCCACCTCGCGTGAACCAGGCAGTCACTATGGCTACACCTTC
TRBV4-1	TRBJ2-3	-	-	CASSMTGGPTDTQYF	TGCGCCAGCAGCATGACAGGTGGACCCACAGATACGCAGTATTTT
TRBV12-5	TRBJ1-1	-	-	CASVRGNTEAFF	TGTGCTAGTGTTAGGGGGAACACTGAAGCTTTCTTT
TRBV5-4	TRBJ1-1	-	-	CASSLDRDDPMNTEAFF	TGTGCCAGCAGCTTGGATAGGGACGACCCCATGAACACTGAAGCTTTCTTT
TRBV7-9	TRBJ2-1	TRBD1	few	CASSPQGRAGGIEQFF	TGTGCCAGCAGCCCCCAGGGTCGGGCAGGGGGCATTGAGCAGTTCTTC